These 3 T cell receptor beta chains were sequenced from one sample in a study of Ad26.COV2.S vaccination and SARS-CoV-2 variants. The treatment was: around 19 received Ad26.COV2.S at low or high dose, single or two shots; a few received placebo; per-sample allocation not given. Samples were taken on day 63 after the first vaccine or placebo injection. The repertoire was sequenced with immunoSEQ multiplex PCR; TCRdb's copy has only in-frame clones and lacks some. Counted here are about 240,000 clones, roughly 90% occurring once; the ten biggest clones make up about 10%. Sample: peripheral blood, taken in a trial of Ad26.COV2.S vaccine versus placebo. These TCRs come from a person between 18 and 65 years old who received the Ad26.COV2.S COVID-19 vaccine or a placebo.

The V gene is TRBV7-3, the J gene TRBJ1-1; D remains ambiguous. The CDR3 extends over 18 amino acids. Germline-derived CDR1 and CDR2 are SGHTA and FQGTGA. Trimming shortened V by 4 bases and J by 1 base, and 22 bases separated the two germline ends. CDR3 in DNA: TGTGCCAGCAGCTCCCTTGGCCGGGCAACCTTTTCGAACACTGAAGCTTTCTTT. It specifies CASSSLGRATFSNTEAFF.

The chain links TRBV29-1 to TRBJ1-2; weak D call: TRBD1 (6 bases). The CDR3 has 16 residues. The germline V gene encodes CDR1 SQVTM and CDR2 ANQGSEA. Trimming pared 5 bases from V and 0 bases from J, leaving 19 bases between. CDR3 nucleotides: TGCAGCGTTCTGAGTCGGGGTGGACAGTCTAACTATGGCTACACCTTC. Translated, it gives CSVLSRGGQSNYGYTF.

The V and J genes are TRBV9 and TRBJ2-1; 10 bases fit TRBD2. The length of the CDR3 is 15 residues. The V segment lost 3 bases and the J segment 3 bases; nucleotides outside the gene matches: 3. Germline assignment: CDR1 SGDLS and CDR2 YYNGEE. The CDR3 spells CASSDSGRDYNEQFF. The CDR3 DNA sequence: TGTGCCAGCAGCGACAGCGGGAGGGACTACAATGAGCAGTTCTTC. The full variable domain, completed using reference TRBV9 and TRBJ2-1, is DSGVTQTPKHLITATGQRVTLRCSPRSGDLSVYWYQQSLDQGLQFLIQYYNGEERAKGNILERFSAQQFPDLHSELNLSSLELGDSALYFCASSDSGRDYNEQFFGPGTRLTVL.